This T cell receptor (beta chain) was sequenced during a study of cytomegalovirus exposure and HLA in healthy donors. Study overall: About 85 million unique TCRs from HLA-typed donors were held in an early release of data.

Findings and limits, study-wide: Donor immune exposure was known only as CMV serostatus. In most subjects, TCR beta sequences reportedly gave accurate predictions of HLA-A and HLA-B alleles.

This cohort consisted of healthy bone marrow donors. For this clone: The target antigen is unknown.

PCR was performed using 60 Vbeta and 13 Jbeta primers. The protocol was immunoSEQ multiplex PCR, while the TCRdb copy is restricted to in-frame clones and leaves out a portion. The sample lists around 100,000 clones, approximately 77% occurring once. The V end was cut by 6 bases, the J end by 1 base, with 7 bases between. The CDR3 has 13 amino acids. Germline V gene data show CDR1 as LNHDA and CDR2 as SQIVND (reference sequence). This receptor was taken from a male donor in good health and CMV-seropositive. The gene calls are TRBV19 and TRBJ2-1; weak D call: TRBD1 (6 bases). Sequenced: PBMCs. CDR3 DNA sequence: TGTGCCAGTAGACAGGGTTCCTACAATGAGCAGTTCTTC. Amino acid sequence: CASRQGSYNEQFF.